This T cell receptor (beta chain) was captured by sequencing in a study of cytomegalovirus exposure and HLA in healthy donors. Study-wide results and caveats: Several top significant clusters appeared, in a later analysis, to be linked to common viral pathogens. In a later analysis, specific HLA alleles were associated with about 18,000 TCR beta sequences at a 0.05 false discovery rate.

With 1 base clipped from V and 4 bases from J, the junction kept 3 bases outside the gene matches. This CDR3 is 15 amino acids long. Germline CDR1 MGHRA, CDR2 YSYEKL. Primers for the PCR totalled 60 Vbeta and 13 Jbeta. The method was immunoSEQ multiplex PCR; TCRdb's version includes in-frame clones alone and lacks a portion of them. Here the sample spans 150,000 to 200,000 clones, nearly 80% being singletons. Despite likely unrecorded immune exposures, the donors were nominally healthy at the time of sampling. This clone has only one observation. Its antigen is not known. The rearrangement uses TRBV4-1 and TRBJ2-2; TRBD1 matches 7 bases. This clonotype was sampled from a woman aged 40 to 50 in good health and CMV-seronegative. The sequencing sample was made of PBMCs. CDR3 DNA: TGCGCCAGCAGCCAAGCGGGACAGCCCACCGGGGAGCTGTTTTTT. As protein: CASSQAGQPTGELFF.